The 18 T cell receptor beta chains reported below all come from one sample, sequenced in a study of T-cell reconstitution after alpha-beta-depleted transplantation in children. During its preparation, the TCRbeta library received unique molecular identifiers. TCRdb passed the PCR reads through MiXCR, listing each CDR3 protein once. Of about 640,000 distinct CDR3 sequences in the sample, around 17% are singletons; the top ten hold 1.1%. The sequencing used PBMCs from the stem cell graft donor, collected from the stem cell graft. These receptors all come from a human donor who donated a stem cell graft to a child with acute myeloid leukemia.

This clonotype appeared a few times. The chain employs TRBV4-1 and TRBJ2-5; a weak D match, TRBD1 (5 bases). V lost 0 bases and J lost 5, with 19 bases in between. From germline, CDR1 is MGHRA and CDR2 YSYEKL. The length of the CDR3 is 17 residues. The CDR3 nucleotides read TGCGCCAGCAGCCAAGATCTCGGCAGGGTTTTTATCGAGACCCAGTACTTC. It encodes CASSQDLGRVFIETQYF.

This clonotype was detected many times. The rearrangement joins TRBV20-1 to TRBJ2-7; TRBD2 matches 8 bases. Germline V gene lookup returns CDR1 DFQATT and CDR2 SNEGSKA (reference sequence). The length of the CDR3 is 15 residues. The V segment lost 0 bases and the J segment 2 bases; nucleotides outside the gene matches: 6. The CDR3 here is CSARDHQRGPYEQYF. The CDR3 nucleotides are TGCAGTGCTAGAGATCACCAGCGGGGGCCCTACGAGCAGTACTTC.

This clonotype was counted ten times or more. The chain carries TRBV5-1 and TRBJ1-1, with D maybe TRBD1 (6 bases). CDR3 length equals 16 residues. V lost 4 bases and J 2 bases, leaving 18 bases between the germline ends. Germline CDR1 is SGHRS and CDR2 is YFSETQ. CDR3 nucleotide sequence: TGCGCCAGCAGCCCTAGGGACATCCGTCCCAACACTGAAGCTTTCTTT. Translating it yields CASSPRDIRPNTEAFF.

There are many counts of this clonotype. The chain has TRBV5-1 and TRBJ2-1; maybe TRBD2 (6 bases). V lost 4 bases and J 7 bases, leaving 15 bases between the germline ends. Looked up from germline, CDR1 is SGHRS and CDR2 is YFSETQ. The CDR3 consists of 14 residues. The CDR3 DNA reads TGCGCCAGCAGCCCGGGACTTATTGAGAATGAGCAGTTCTTC. It translates to CASSPGLIENEQFF. The full variable domain, completed using reference TRBV5-1 and TRBJ2-1, is KAGVTQTPRYLIKTRGQQVTLSCSPISGHRSVSWYQQTPGQGLQFLFEYFSETQRNKGNFPGRFSGRQFSNSRSEMNVSTLELGDSALYLCASSPGLIENEQFFGPGTRLTVL.

V is TRBV18 and J is TRBJ2-5; D unclear. The V and J ends lost 3 bases and 3 bases respectively, with 8 bases between them. The CDR3 covers 13 residues. CDR1 and CDR2 from the germline V gene are KGHSH and LQKENI. The CDR3 DNA sequence: TGTGCCAGCTCACCCTTAGGTGAAGAGACCCAGTACTTC. Translation gives CASSPLGEETQYF.

This clonotype has at least ten counts. This rearrangement joins TRBV12-3 or TRBV12-4 to TRBJ2-5; a weak D match, TRBD1 (6 bases). Trimming shortened V by 6 bases and J by 1 base, and 9 bases separated the two germline ends. The CDR3 is 13 residues long. The CDR3: CASRGTIQETQYF. CDR3 sequence (DNA): TGTGCCAGCAGGGGGACAATCCAAGAGACCCAGTACTTC.

This clonotype was picked up one time. This chain uses TRBV4-1 with TRBJ2-1; 12 nucleotides agree with TRBD1. In germline, CDR1 is MGHRA, CDR2 YSYEKL. This CDR3 has 15 residues. J was trimmed by 10 bases and V by 4 bases; bases with no gene match: 8. The DNA for the CDR3 is TGCGCCAGCAGCCGTGGGGGACAGGGGGCAGGGGAGCAGTTCTTC. This codes for CASSRGGQGAGEQFF.

This clonotype was seen only a few times. The V gene is TRBV29-1, the J gene TRBJ1-3; D is possibly TRBD1 (5 bases). The length of the CDR3 is 13 residues. Looked up from germline, CDR1 is SQVTM and CDR2 is ANQGSEA. V lost 5 bases to trimming and J lost 4 bases, with 12 bases between them. DNA of the CDR3: TGCAGCGTTTCGGGGCTAAGAGGAAACACCATATATTTT. It translates to CSVSGLRGNTIYF.

This clonotype was picked up many times. The chain recombines TRBV20-1 with TRBJ2-3; no definite D call. The germline CDR1 and CDR2 sequences are DFQATT and SNEGSKA (reference sequence). The CDR3 has 11 residues. Trimming removed 5 bases from V and 2 bases from J, with 5 bases in between. The CDR3 loop is CSAFNTDTQYF. Here the CDR3 DNA reads TGCAGTGCTTTCAACACAGATACGCAGTATTTT.

This clonotype was picked up a small number of times. This chain uses TRBV12-3 or TRBV12-4 with TRBJ1-5; TRBD1 matches at 7 bases. Germline trimming cut 5 bases from V and 0 bases from J; bases unmatched to any gene: 7. CDR3 length: 16 residues. CDR3 sequence reads: CASSARQGPSNQPQHF. The CDR3 nucleotides read TGTGCCAGCAGTGCTCGACAGGGCCCTAGCAATCAGCCCCAGCATTTT.

This clonotype has at least ten counts. V usage is TRBV20-1 and J usage is TRBJ2-1; D gene ambiguous. CDR3 size: 12 residues. Germline V lookup: CDR1 DFQATT, CDR2 SNEGSKA (reference sequence). V was pared by 6 bases and J by 0 bases, with 6 bases between. CDR3 DNA sequence: TGCAGTGCCACGAACTCCTACAATGAGCAGTTCTTC. Translating it yields CSATNSYNEQFF.

The V gene is TRBV24-1, the J gene TRBJ2-1; perhaps TRBD1 as D (5 bases). V lost 10 bases and J 1 base, leaving 7 bases between the germline ends. The CDR3 sequence is 12 residues long. Germline loops: CDR1 KGHDR, CDR2 SFDVKD. The CDR3 sequence: CATAGSYNEQFF. The CDR3 DNA is TGTGCCACTGCAGGGTCCTACAATGAGCAGTTCTTC.

This sequence joins TRBV7-8 and TRBJ2-1; D might be TRBD1 or TRBD2, each matching 7 bases. The CDR3 is 21 amino acids. Germline CDR1 is SGHVS and CDR2 is FQNEAQ. Trimming took off 5 bases at V and 1 base at J, with 30 bases between the two ends. Here the CDR3 reads CASSHPLRVGGTVLSYNEQFF. The CDR3 nucleotides are TGTGCCAGCAGCCACCCCCTTCGAGTGGGAGGGACAGTCTTATCCTACAATGAGCAGTTCTTC.

This clonotype was seen many times. The chain carries TRBV7-9 and TRBJ2-3; 8 bases align to TRBD1. CDR1 and CDR2 from the germline V gene are SEHNR and FQNEAQ (reference sequence). V lost 3 bases, J lost 3 bases, and 8 bases stayed unmatched. This CDR3 contains 16 residues. The CDR3 loop is CASSFLGQVDTDTQYF. The CDR3, as DNA: TGTGCCAGCAGCTTTCTGGGACAGGTTGATACAGATACGCAGTATTTT.

This chain uses TRBV10-3 with TRBJ2-2; 8 nucleotides align to TRBD2. CDR3 length: 15 residues. V shed 6 bases and J 3 bases; nucleotides not matched to a gene: 6. Germline loops: CDR1 ENHRY, CDR2 SYGVKD. CDR3 nucleotides: TGTGCCATCAGGGGGACTAGGCAACACACCGGGGAGCTGTTTTTT. This gives the protein CAIRGTRQHTGELFF.

This rearrangement joins TRBV7-6 to TRBJ2-2; 7 bases line up with TRBD1. V was clipped by 5 bases and J by 3 bases; unmatched bases: 9. CDR3 length: 16 amino acids. Germline V gene sequence: CDR1 SGHVS, CDR2 FNYEAQ. The CDR3 spells CASSRDRDIYTGELFF. In DNA, the CDR3 is TGTGCCAGCAGCCGTGACAGGGACATTTACACCGGGGAGCTGTTTTTT. The full variable domain, completed using reference TRBV7-6 and TRBJ2-2, is GAGVSQSPRYKVTKRGQDVALRCDPISGHVSLYWYRQALGQGPEFLTYFNYEAQQDKSGLPNDRFSAERPEGSISTLTIQRTEQRDSAMYRCASSRDRDIYTGELFFGEGSRLTVL.

This clonotype was recorded many times. V gene TRBV20-1 combines with J gene TRBJ1-2; perhaps TRBD1 as D (5 bases). CDR1 and CDR2 (germline): DFQATT, SNEGSKA (reference sequence). V lost 3 bases and J 6 bases, leaving 14 bases between the germline ends. The length of the CDR3 is 13 residues. The CDR3 is CSASPFGGDGYTF. CDR3 DNA sequence: TGCAGTGCTAGTCCGTTCGGGGGAGATGGCTACACCTTC.

This clonotype was recorded at least ten times. The rearrangement links TRBV29-1 to TRBJ1-4; 7 nucleotides line up with TRBD1. J gave up 6 bases and V 3 bases, and 7 bases lay outside the gene matches. This CDR3 is built from 14 residues. Germline lookup yields CDR1 SQVTM and CDR2 ANQGSEA. The CDR3 region has the DNA TGCAGCGTTGAGATTGACAGGGTAGATGAAAAACTGTTTTTT. Its translation: CSVEIDRVDEKLFF.